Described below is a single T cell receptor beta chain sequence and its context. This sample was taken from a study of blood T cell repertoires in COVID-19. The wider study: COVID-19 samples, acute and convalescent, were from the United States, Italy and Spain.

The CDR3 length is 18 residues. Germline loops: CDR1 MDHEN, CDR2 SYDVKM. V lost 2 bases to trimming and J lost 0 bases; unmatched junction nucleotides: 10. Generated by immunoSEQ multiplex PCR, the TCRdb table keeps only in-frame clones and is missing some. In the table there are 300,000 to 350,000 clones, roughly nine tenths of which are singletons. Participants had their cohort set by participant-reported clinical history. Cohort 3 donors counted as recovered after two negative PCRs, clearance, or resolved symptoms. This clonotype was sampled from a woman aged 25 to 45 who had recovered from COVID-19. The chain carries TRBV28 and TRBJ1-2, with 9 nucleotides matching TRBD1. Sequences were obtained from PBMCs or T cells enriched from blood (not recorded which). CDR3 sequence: CASSLPTGGALSNYGYTF. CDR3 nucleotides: TGTGCCAGCAGTTTACCCACAGGGGGCGCCCTTTCTAACTATGGCTACACCTTC.